This is a list of T cell receptor beta chains from one sample in a study of blood T cell repertoires in COVID-19. Assay: immunoSEQ multiplex PCR; the TCRdb copy retains only in-frame clones and omits some. The table lists 450,000 to 500,000 clones, over 75% of them singletons. Sequenced input: peripheral blood. Receptors originate from a human donor in a cohort sampled during active COVID-19. CDR3s include the opening cysteine and the closing phenylalanine or tryptophan. The order of the fields is clone size, D gene, J gene, V gene, CDR3 protein, CDR3 DNA. D genes are given only for firm matches. Only some rows state a clone size, as once, few, many or a class for expanded clones.

clone_size: NA
d_call: TRBD1
j_call: TRBJ2-7
v_call: TRBV6-5
cdr3_aa: CASMETGFYEQYF
cdr3_nt: TGTGCCAGCATGGAGACAGGGTTCTACGAGCAGTACTTC

clone_size: NA
d_call: NA
j_call: TRBJ1-1
v_call: TRBV7-9
cdr3_aa: CASSLARQPMNTEAFF
cdr3_nt: TGTGCCAGCAGCTTAGCGCGGCAGCCGATGAACACTGAAGCTTTCTTT

clone_size: NA
d_call: TRBD2
j_call: TRBJ2-7
v_call: TRBV5-5
cdr3_aa: CASSLGRGAGEQYF
cdr3_nt: TGTGCCAGCAGCTTGGGGCGGGGGGCGGGCGAGCAGTACTTC

clone_size: NA
d_call: TRBD1
j_call: TRBJ2-1
v_call: TRBV19
cdr3_aa: CASSTKTGTGVSYNEQFF
cdr3_nt: TGTGCCAGTAGTACTAAAACCGGGACAGGGGTTTCCTACAATGAGCAGTTCTTC

clone_size: NA
d_call: NA
j_call: TRBJ2-4
v_call: TRBV20-1
cdr3_aa: CSASLWTSIQYF
cdr3_nt: TGCAGTGCTAGTTTGTGGACAAGCATTCAGTACTTC

clone_size: once
d_call: NA
j_call: TRBJ1-5
v_call: TRBV19
cdr3_aa: CASSIARAGNQPQHF
cdr3_nt: TGTGCCAGTAGTATTGCCAGGGCGGGCAATCAGCCCCAGCATTTT

clone_size: NA
d_call: TRBD1
j_call: TRBJ1-5
v_call: TRBV12-5
cdr3_aa: CASGFLPTGGQPQHF
cdr3_nt: TGTGCTAGTGGTTTTCTCCCCACAGGGGGCCAGCCCCAGCATTTT

clone_size: NA
d_call: NA
j_call: TRBJ2-2
v_call: TRBV12-5
cdr3_aa: CASGSQVAGELFF
cdr3_nt: TGTGCTAGTGGTTCACAGGTTGCCGGGGAGCTGTTTTTT

clone_size: few
d_call: NA
j_call: TRBJ1-5
v_call: TRBV20-1
cdr3_aa: CSGGLPGAQHF
cdr3_nt: TGCAGTGGGGGGCTGCCCGGGGCCCAGCATTTT

clone_size: NA
d_call: NA
j_call: TRBJ2-7
v_call: TRBV29-1
cdr3_aa: CSVAWTVSYEQYF
cdr3_nt: TGCAGCGTCGCCTGGACAGTCTCCTACGAGCAGTACTTC

clone_size: NA
d_call: TRBD1
j_call: TRBJ1-6
v_call: TRBV6-4
cdr3_aa: CASRDGQGSSYNSPLHF
cdr3_nt: TGTGCCAGCAGAGATGGACAGGGGAGCTCCTATAATTCACCCCTCCACTTT

clone_size: NA
d_call: TRBD1
j_call: TRBJ1-1
v_call: TRBV6-5
cdr3_aa: CASRVGQASTEAFF
cdr3_nt: TGTGCCAGCAGGGTCGGACAGGCCAGCACTGAAGCTTTCTTT

clone_size: NA
d_call: NA
j_call: TRBJ2-7
v_call: TRBV10-3
cdr3_aa: CAIRRSGSDEQYF
cdr3_nt: TGTGCCATTAGAAGATCGGGGAGCGACGAGCAGTACTTC

clone_size: few
d_call: NA
j_call: TRBJ1-1
v_call: TRBV19
cdr3_aa: CASRADRDTTNTEAFF
cdr3_nt: TGTGCCAGTAGAGCCGACCGGGACACCACGAACACTGAAGCTTTCTTT

clone_size: few
d_call: NA
j_call: TRBJ2-7
v_call: TRBV27
cdr3_aa: CASSLNRVLNEQYF
cdr3_nt: TGTGCCAGCAGCCTGAACAGGGTGTTAAACGAGCAGTACTTC

clone_size: few
d_call: NA
j_call: TRBJ2-2
v_call: TRBV6-5
cdr3_aa: CASTDGGTNTGELFF
cdr3_nt: TGTGCCAGCACAGACGGCGGTACTAACACCGGGGAGCTGTTTTTT

clone_size: NA
d_call: TRBD2
j_call: TRBJ2-1
v_call: TRBV19
cdr3_aa: CASSPLAGGPSEQFF
cdr3_nt: TGTGCCAGTAGCCCTTTAGCGGGAGGGCCTAGTGAGCAGTTCTTC

clone_size: NA
d_call: TRBD2
j_call: TRBJ2-7
v_call: TRBV11-3
cdr3_aa: CASSLGTSGSYEQYF
cdr3_nt: TGTGCCAGCAGCTTAGGGACTAGCGGCTCCTACGAGCAGTACTTC

clone_size: NA
d_call: NA
j_call: TRBJ2-1
v_call: TRBV15
cdr3_aa: CATSRESNSYNEQFF
cdr3_nt: TGTGCCACCAGCAGAGAAAGTAACAGCTACAATGAGCAGTTCTTC

clone_size: NA
d_call: NA
j_call: TRBJ1-1
v_call: TRBV5-6
cdr3_aa: CASSLADRMNTEAFF
cdr3_nt: TGTGCCAGCAGCTTGGCGGACAGAATGAACACTGAAGCTTTCTTT

clone_size: NA
d_call: TRBD2
j_call: TRBJ2-1
v_call: TRBV6-2/TRBV6-3
cdr3_aa: CASSSRLAGGPNEQFF
cdr3_nt: TGTGCCAGCAGTTCCCGACTAGCGGGAGGGCCAAATGAGCAGTTCTTC

clone_size: once
d_call: NA
j_call: TRBJ2-7
v_call: TRBV6-2/TRBV6-3
cdr3_aa: CASSYSRYEQYF
cdr3_nt: TGTGCCAGCAGTTACTCCCGCTACGAGCAGTACTTC

clone_size: NA
d_call: TRBD1
j_call: TRBJ1-2
v_call: TRBV10-3
cdr3_aa: CAISGTGDYGYTF
cdr3_nt: TGTGCCATCAGCGGGACAGGGGACTATGGCTACACCTTC

clone_size: NA
d_call: NA
j_call: TRBJ2-1
v_call: TRBV7-9
cdr3_aa: CASSLVGTGEQFF
cdr3_nt: TGTGCCAGCAGCTTAGTAGGTACGGGTGAGCAGTTCTTC

clone_size: once
d_call: TRBD2
j_call: TRBJ2-3
v_call: TRBV10-2
cdr3_aa: CASKGLAGVIDTQYF
cdr3_nt: TGCGCCAGCAAGGGACTAGCGGGAGTGATAGATACGCAGTATTTT

clone_size: NA
d_call: NA
j_call: TRBJ1-1
v_call: TRBV30
cdr3_aa: CAWSAFNGGLDTEAFF
cdr3_nt: TGTGCCTGGAGTGCCTTCAACGGTGGTTTGGACACTGAAGCTTTCTTT

clone_size: few
d_call: TRBD1
j_call: TRBJ1-1
v_call: TRBV19
cdr3_aa: CASTGQGDTEAFF
cdr3_nt: TGTGCCAGCACGGGACAGGGGGACACTGAAGCTTTCTTT

clone_size: NA
d_call: NA
j_call: TRBJ1-5
v_call: TRBV10-3
cdr3_aa: CATRHRATGQPQHF
cdr3_nt: TGTGCCACCCGACACAGGGCTACAGGGCAGCCCCAGCATTTT

clone_size: few
d_call: NA
j_call: TRBJ2-1
v_call: TRBV28
cdr3_aa: CASSLFGVREQFF
cdr3_nt: TGTGCCAGCAGTTTATTCGGGGTCAGGGAGCAGTTCTTC

clone_size: NA
d_call: NA
j_call: TRBJ2-2
v_call: TRBV28
cdr3_aa: CASSPYPGSVTGELFF
cdr3_nt: TGTGCCAGCAGTCCCTATCCCGGGAGTGTCACCGGGGAGCTGTTTTTT

clone_size: NA
d_call: NA
j_call: TRBJ2-5
v_call: TRBV9
cdr3_aa: CASSVSGYQETQYF
cdr3_nt: TGTGCCAGCAGCGTTAGCGGATACCAAGAGACCCAGTACTTC

clone_size: NA
d_call: NA
j_call: TRBJ2-3
v_call: TRBV2
cdr3_aa: CASSSDNTDTQYF
cdr3_nt: TGTGCCAGCAGCTCAGACAACACAGATACGCAGTATTTT

clone_size: NA
d_call: NA
j_call: TRBJ2-1
v_call: TRBV3-1/TRBV3-2
cdr3_aa: CASSQGRAGGEQFF
cdr3_nt: TGTGCCAGCAGCCAAGGGCGAGCGGGTGGCGAGCAGTTCTTC

clone_size: few
d_call: TRBD1
j_call: TRBJ1-1
v_call: TRBV5-1
cdr3_aa: CASSLGTANTEAFF
cdr3_nt: TGCGCCAGCAGCTTAGGGACAGCGAACACTGAAGCTTTCTTT

clone_size: NA
d_call: NA
j_call: TRBJ1-1
v_call: TRBV5-6
cdr3_aa: CASSSHRGTEAFF
cdr3_nt: TGTGCCAGCAGCTCCCACCGGGGGACTGAAGCTTTCTTT

clone_size: NA
d_call: TRBD2
j_call: TRBJ2-1
v_call: TRBV12-5
cdr3_aa: CASGLVVFAPLAGVRNEQFF
cdr3_nt: TGTGCTAGTGGTTTGGTAGTTTTCGCGCCACTAGCGGGAGTCCGCAATGAGCAGTTCTTC

clone_size: few
d_call: TRBD1
j_call: TRBJ2-5
v_call: TRBV18
cdr3_aa: CASSPQDRGQETQYF
cdr3_nt: TGTGCCAGCTCACCACAGGACAGGGGACAAGAGACCCAGTACTTC

clone_size: NA
d_call: NA
j_call: TRBJ1-1
v_call: TRBV19
cdr3_aa: CASQTRGNTEAFF
cdr3_nt: TGTGCCAGTCAAACAAGGGGGAACACTGAAGCTTTCTTT

clone_size: NA
d_call: NA
j_call: TRBJ1-5
v_call: TRBV18
cdr3_aa: CASSPKGGGERTQPQHF
cdr3_nt: TGTGCCAGCTCACCAAAGGGAGGGGGAGAACGGACTCAGCCCCAGCATTTT

clone_size: NA
d_call: NA
j_call: TRBJ2-1
v_call: TRBV5-1
cdr3_aa: CASSSYSYNEQFF
cdr3_nt: TGCGCCAGCAGCTCCTACTCCTACAATGAGCAGTTCTTC

clone_size: NA
d_call: NA
j_call: TRBJ1-3
v_call: TRBV12-3/TRBV12-4
cdr3_aa: CETRAGNTIYF
cdr3_nt: TGTGAGACCAGGGCCGGAAACACCATATATTTT

clone_size: NA
d_call: NA
j_call: TRBJ2-2
v_call: TRBV7-9
cdr3_aa: CASTREVGELFF
cdr3_nt: TGTGCCAGCACCAGGGAGGTCGGGGAGCTGTTTTTT

clone_size: NA
d_call: NA
j_call: TRBJ2-1
v_call: TRBV27
cdr3_aa: CASRILGSSYNEQFF
cdr3_nt: TGTGCCAGCAGAATCCTAGGGAGCTCCTACAATGAGCAGTTCTTC

clone_size: NA
d_call: NA
j_call: TRBJ1-2
v_call: TRBV28
cdr3_aa: CASSFQGGDYGYTF
cdr3_nt: TGTGCCAGCAGTTTTCAGGGCGGGGACTATGGCTACACCTTC

clone_size: NA
d_call: TRBD1
j_call: TRBJ2-1
v_call: TRBV27
cdr3_aa: CASSLFGTGEMNEQFF
cdr3_nt: TGTGCCAGCAGTTTATTTGGGACAGGGGAGATGAATGAGCAGTTCTTC

clone_size: NA
d_call: TRBD1
j_call: TRBJ2-7
v_call: TRBV19
cdr3_aa: CASSMLSGGYEQYF
cdr3_nt: TGTGCCAGTAGTATGCTCTCAGGGGGCTACGAGCAGTACTTC

clone_size: NA
d_call: TRBD1
j_call: TRBJ1-1
v_call: TRBV12-3/TRBV12-4
cdr3_aa: CASSTQGTEAFF
cdr3_nt: TGTGCCAGCAGTACACAGGGGACTGAAGCTTTCTTT

clone_size: NA
d_call: NA
j_call: TRBJ2-6
v_call: TRBV24-1
cdr3_aa: CATRGSGANVLTF
cdr3_nt: TGTGCCACCCGGGGGTCTGGGGCCAACGTCCTGACTTTC

clone_size: NA
d_call: NA
j_call: TRBJ2-2
v_call: TRBV6-2/TRBV6-3
cdr3_aa: CASSYHGGGTGELFF
cdr3_nt: TGTGCCAGCAGTTACCATGGGGGAGGCACCGGGGAGCTGTTTTTT